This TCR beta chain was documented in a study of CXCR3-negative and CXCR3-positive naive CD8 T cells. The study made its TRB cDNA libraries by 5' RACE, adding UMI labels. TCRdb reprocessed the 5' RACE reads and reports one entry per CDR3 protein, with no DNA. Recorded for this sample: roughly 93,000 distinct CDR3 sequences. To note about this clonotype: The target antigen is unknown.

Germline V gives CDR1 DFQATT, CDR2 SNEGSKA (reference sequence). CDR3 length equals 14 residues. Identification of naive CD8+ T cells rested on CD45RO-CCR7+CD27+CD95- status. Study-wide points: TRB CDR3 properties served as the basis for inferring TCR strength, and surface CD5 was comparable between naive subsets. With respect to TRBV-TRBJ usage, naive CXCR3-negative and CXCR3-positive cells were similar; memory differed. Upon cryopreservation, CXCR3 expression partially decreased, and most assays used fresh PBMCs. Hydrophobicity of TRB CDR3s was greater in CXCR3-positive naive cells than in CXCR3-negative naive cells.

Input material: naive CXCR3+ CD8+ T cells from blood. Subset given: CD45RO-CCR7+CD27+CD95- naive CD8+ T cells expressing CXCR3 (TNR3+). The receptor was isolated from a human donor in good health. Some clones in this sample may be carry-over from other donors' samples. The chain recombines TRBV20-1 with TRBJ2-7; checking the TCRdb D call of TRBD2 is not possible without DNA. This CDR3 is CSARDTGPIYEQYF.